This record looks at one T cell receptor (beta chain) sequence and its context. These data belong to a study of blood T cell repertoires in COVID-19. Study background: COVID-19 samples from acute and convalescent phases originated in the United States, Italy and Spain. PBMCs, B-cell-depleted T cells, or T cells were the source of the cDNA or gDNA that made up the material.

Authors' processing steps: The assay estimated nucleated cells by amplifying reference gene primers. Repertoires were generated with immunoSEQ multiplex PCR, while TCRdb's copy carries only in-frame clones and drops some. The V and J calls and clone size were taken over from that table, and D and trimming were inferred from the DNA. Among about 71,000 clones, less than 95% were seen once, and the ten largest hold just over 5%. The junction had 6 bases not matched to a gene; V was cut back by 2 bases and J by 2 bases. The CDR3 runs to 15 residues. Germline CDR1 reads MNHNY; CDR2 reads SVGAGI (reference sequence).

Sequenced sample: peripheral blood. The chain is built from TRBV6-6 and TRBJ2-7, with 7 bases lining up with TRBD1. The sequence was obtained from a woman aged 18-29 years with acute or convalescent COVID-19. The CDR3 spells CASSYLGQRAYEQYF. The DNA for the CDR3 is TGTGCCAGCAGTTACCTGGGACAGAGAGCCTACGAGCAGTACTTC.